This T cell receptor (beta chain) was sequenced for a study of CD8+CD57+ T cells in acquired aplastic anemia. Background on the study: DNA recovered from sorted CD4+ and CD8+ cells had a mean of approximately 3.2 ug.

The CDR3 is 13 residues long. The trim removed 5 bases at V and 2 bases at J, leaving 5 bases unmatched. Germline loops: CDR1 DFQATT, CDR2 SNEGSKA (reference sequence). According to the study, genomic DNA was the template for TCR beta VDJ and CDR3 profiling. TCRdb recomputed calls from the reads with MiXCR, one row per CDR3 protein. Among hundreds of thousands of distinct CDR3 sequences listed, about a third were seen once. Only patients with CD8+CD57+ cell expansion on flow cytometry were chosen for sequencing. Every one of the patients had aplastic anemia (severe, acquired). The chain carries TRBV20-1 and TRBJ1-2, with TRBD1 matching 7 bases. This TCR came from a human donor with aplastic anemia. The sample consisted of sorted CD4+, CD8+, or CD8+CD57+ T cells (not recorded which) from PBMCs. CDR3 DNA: TGCAGTGCTGGCACAGGGGAGAACTATGGCTACACCTTC. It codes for CSAGTGENYGYTF.